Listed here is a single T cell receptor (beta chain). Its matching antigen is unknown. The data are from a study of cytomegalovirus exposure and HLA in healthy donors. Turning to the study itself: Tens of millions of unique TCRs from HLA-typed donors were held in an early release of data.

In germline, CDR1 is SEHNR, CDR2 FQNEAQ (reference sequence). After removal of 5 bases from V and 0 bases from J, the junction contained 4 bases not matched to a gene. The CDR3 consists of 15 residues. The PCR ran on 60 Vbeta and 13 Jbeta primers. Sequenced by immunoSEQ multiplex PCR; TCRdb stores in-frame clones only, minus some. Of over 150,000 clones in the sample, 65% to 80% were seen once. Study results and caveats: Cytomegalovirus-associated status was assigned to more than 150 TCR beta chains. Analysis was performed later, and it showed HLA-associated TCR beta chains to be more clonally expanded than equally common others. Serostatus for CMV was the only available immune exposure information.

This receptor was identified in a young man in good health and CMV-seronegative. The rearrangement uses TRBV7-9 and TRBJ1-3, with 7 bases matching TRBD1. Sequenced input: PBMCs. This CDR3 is CASSPGQNSGNTIYF. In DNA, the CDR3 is TGTGCCAGCAGCCCGGGACAGAACTCTGGAAACACCATATATTTT.